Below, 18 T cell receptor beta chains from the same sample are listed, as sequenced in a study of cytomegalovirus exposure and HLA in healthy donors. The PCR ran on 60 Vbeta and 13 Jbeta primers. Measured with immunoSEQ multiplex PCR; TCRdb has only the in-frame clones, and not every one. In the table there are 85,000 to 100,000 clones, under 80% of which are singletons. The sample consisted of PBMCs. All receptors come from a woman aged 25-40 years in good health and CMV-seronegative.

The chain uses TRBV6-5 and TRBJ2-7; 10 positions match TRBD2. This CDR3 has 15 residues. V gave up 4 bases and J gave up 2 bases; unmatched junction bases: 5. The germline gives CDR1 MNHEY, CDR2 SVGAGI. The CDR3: CASSSLAGAPYEQYF. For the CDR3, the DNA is TGTGCCAGCAGTTCCCTAGCGGGAGCACCCTACGAGCAGTACTTC.

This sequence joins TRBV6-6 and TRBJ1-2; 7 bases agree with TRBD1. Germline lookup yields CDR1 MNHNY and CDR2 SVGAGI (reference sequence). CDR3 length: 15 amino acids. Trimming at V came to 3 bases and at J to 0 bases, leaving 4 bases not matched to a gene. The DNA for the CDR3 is TGTGCCAGCAGTTATCTCACAGGGGCTAACTATGGCTACACCTTC. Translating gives CASSYLTGANYGYTF.

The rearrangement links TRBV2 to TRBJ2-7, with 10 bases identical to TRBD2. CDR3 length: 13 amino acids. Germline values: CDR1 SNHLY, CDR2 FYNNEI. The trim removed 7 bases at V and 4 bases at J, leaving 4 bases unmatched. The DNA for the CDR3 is TGTGCCAGCATATGGACTAGCGGTTACGAGCAGTACTTC. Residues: CASIWTSGYEQYF.

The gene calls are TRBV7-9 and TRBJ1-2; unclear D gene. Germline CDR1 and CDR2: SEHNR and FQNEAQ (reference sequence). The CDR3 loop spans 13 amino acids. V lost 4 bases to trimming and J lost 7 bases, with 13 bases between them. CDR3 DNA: TGTGCCAGCAGCTCCTCGGGTCGTTCTGGCTACACCTTC. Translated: CASSSSGRSGYTF.

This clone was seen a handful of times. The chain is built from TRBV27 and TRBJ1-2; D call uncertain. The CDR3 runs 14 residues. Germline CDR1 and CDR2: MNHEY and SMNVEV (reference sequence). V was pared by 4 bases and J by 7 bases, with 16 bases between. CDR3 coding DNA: TGTGCCAGCAGTTCCCCCTCCCGAGGCCGTGGCTACACCTTC. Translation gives CASSSPSRGRGYTF.

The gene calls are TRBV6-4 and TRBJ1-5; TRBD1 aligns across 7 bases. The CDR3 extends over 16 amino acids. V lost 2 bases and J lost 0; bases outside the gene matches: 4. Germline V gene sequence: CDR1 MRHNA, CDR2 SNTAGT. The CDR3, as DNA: TGTGCCAGCAGTGACGGGGGACAGAATAGCAATCAGCCCCAGCATTTT. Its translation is CASSDGGQNSNQPQHF.

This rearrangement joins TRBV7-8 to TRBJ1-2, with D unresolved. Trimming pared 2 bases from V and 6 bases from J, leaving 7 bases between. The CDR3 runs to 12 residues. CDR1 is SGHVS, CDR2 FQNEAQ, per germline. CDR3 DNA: TGTGCCAGCAGCTTATTACGGGATGGCTACACCTTC. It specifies CASSLLRDGYTF.

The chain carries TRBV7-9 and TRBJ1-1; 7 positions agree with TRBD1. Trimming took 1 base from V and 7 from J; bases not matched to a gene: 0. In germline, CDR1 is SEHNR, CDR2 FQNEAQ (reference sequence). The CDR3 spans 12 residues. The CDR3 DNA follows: TGTGCCAGCAGCTTAGACAGGGGTGAAGCTTTCTTT. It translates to CASSLDRGEAFF.

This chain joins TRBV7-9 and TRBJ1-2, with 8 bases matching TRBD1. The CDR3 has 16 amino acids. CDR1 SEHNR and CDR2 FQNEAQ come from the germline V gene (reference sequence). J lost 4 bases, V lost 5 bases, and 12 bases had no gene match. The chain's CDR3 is CASSGRGQGFSYGYTF. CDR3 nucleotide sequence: TGTGCCAGCAGCGGCAGAGGACAGGGTTTTTCCTATGGCTACACCTTC.

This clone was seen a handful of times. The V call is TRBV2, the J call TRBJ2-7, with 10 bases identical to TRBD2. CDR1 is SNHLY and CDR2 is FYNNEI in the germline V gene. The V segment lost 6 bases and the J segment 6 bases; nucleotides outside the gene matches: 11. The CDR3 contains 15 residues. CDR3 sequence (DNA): TGTGCCAGCAGGGACATGCTCTGGACTAGCGGCGAGCAGTACTTC. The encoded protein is CASRDMLWTSGEQYF.

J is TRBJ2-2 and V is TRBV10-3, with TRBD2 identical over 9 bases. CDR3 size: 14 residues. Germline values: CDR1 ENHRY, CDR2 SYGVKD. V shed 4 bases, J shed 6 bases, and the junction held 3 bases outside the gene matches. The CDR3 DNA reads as TGTGCCATCAGTGGGACTAGCGAGGCCGGGGAGCTGTTTTTT. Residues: CAISGTSEAGELFF.

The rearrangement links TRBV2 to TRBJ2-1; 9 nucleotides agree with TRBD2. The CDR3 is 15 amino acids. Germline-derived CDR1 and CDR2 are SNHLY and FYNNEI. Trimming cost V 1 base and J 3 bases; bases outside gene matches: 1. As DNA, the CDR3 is TGTGCCAGCAGTGAAGGGACTAGCGACTACAATGAGCAGTTCTTC. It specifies CASSEGTSDYNEQFF.

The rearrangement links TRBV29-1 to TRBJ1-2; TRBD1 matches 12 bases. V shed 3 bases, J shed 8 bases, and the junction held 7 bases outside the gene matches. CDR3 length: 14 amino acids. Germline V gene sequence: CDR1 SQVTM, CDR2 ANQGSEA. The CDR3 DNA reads TGCAGCGTTGAGACGGGACAGGGGGCGCGGGGCTACACCTTC. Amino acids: CSVETGQGARGYTF.

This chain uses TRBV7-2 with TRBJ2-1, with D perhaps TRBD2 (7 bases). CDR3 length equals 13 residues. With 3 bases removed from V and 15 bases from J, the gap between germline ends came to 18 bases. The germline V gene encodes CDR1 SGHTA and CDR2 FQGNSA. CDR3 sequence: CASSFPGRGGVFF. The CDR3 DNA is TGTGCCAGCAGCTTTCCGGGCAGGGGAGGGGTGTTCTTC. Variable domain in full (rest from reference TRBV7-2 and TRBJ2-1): GAGVSQSPSNKVTEKGKDVELRCDPISGHTALYWYRQSLGQGLEFLIYFQGNSAPDKSGLPSDRFSAERTGGSVSTLTIQRTQQEDSAVYLCASSFPGRGGVFFGPGTRLTVL.

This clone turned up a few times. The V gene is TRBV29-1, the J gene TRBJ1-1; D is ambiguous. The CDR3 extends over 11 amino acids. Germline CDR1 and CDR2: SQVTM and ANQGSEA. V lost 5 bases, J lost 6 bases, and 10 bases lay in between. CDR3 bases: TGCAGCGTTATCTTCGTCGCTGAAGCTTTCTTT. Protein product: CSVIFVAEAFF.

The CDR3 reads CASRVWASRGQETQYF. In nucleotides, the CDR3 is TGCGCCAGCAGAGTCTGGGCTAGCAGAGGCCAAGAGACCCAGTACTTC. The genes are TRBV10-2 and TRBJ2-5; the D gene is possibly TRBD2 (5 bases). CDR3 length equals 16 residues. The ends were cut back, 6 bases at V and 1 base at J, with 18 bases in the middle. The V gene's germline CDR1 is WSHSY and CDR2 SAAADI.

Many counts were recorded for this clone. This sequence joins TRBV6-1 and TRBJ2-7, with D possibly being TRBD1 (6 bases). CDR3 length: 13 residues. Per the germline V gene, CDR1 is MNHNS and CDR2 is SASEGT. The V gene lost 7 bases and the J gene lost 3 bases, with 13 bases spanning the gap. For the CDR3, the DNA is TGTGCCAGCATGGGACAAGTGAACTACGAGCAGTACTTC. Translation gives CASMGQVNYEQYF.

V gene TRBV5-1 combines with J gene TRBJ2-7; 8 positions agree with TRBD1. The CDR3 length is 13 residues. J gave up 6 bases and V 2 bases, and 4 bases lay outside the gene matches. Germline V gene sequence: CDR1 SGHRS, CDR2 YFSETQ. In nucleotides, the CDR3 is TGCGCCAGCAGCTTTGGACAGGGAGTCGAGCAGTACTTC. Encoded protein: CASSFGQGVEQYF.